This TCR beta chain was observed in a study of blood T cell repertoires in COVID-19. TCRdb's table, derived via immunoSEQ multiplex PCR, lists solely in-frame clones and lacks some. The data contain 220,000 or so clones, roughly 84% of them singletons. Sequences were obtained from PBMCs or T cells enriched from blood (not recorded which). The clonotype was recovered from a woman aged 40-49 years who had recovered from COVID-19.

The DNA for the CDR3 is TGTGCCAGCACCCGAGGGCTGGATAGCAATCAGCCCCAGCATTTT. This codes for CASTRGLDSNQPQHF. This chain connects TRBV5-6 to TRBJ1-5; no clear D. V was cut by 6 bases and J by 0 bases, with 13 bases left in between. CDR1 is SGHDT and CDR2 is YYEEEE in the germline V gene. The CDR3 covers 15 residues.